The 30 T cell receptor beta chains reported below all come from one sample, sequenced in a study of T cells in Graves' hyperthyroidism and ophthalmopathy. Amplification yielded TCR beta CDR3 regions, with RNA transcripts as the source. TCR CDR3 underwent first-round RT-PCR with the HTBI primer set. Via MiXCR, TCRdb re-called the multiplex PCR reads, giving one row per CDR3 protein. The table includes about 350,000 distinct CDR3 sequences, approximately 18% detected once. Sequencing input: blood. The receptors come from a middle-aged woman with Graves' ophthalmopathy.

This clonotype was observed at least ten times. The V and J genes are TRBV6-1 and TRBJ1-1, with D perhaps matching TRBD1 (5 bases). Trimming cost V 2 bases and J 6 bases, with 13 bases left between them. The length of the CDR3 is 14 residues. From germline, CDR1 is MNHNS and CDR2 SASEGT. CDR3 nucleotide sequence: TGTGCCAGCAGTGAAATCGGTCGGGGGGCTGAAGCTTTCTTT. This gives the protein CASSEIGRGAEAFF.

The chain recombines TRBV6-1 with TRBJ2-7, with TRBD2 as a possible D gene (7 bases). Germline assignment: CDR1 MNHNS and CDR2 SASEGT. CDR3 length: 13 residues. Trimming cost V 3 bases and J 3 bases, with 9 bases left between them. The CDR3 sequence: CASSERGGYEQYF. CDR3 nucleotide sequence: TGTGCCAGCAGTGAGAGGGGGGGCTACGAGCAGTACTTC.

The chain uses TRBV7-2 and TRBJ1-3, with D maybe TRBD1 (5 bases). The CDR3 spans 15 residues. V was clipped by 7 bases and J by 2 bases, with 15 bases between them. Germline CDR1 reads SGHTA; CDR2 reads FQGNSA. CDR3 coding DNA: TGTGCCAGCACCCCAGTCCGGGGGGCTGGAAACACCATATATTTT. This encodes CASTPVRGAGNTIYF.

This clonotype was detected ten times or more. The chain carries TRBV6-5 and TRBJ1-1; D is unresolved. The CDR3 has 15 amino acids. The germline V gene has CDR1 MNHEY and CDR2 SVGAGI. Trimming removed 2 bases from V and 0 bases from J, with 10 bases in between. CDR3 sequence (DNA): TGTGCCAGCAGTTACCCGGACGGATTGAACACTGAAGCTTTCTTT. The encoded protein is CASSYPDGLNTEAFF.

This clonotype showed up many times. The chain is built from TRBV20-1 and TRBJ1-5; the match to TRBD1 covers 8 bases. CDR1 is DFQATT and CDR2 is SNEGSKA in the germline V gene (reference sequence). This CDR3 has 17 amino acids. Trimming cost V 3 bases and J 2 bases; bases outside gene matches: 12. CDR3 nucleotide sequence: TGCAGTGCTAGCCGGGGACAGGCGCCTTCGGGCAATCAGCCCCAGCATTTT. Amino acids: CSASRGQAPSGNQPQHF.

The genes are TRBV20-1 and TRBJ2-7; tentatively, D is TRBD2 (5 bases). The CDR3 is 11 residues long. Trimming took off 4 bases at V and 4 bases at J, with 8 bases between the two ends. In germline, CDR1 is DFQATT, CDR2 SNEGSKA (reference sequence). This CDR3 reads CSATRGYEQYF. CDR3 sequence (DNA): TGCAGTGCTACACGGGGTTACGAGCAGTACTTC.

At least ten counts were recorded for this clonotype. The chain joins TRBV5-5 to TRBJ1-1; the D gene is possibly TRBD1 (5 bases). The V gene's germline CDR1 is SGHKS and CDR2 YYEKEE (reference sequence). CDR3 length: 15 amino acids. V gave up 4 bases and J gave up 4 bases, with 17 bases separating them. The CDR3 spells CASSPGTAFSTEAFF. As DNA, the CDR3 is TGTGCCAGCAGCCCCGGGACGGCCTTTAGCACTGAAGCTTTCTTT.

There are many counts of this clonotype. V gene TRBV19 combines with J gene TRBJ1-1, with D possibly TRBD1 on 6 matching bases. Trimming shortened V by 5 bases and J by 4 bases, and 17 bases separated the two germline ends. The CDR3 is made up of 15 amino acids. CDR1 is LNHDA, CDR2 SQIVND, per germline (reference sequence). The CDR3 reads CASSLLQGGGTEAFF. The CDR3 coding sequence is TGTGCCAGTAGTCTCTTACAGGGTGGGGGCACTGAAGCTTTCTTT. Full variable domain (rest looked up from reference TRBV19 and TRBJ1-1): DGGITQSPKYLFRKEGQNVTLSCEQNLNHDAMYWYRQDPGQGLRLIYYSQIVNDFQKGDIAEGYSVSREKKESFPLTVTSAQKNPTAFYLCASSLLQGGGTEAFFGQGTRLTVV.

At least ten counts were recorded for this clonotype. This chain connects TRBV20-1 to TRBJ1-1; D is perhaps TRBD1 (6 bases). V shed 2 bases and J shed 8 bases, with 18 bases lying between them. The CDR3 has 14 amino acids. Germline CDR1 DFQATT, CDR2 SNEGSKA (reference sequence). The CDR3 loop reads CSARSPWGTREAFF. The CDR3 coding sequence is TGCAGTGCTAGATCCCCGTGGGGGACACGGGAAGCTTTCTTT.

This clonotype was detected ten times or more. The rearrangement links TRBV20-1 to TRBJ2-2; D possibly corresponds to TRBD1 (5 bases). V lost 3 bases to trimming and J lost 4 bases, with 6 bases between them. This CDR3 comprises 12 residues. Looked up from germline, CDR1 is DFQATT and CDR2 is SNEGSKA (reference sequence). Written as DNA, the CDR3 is TGCAGTGCTAGCCAGGGCACCGGGGAGCTGTTTTTT. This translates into CSASQGTGELFF.

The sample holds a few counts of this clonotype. CDR3 coding DNA: TGTGCCAGCAGCGGACGACAGGCGGCCGGGGAGCTGTTTTTT. Translating gives CASSGRQAAGELFF. The chain recombines TRBV9 with TRBJ2-2, with D possibly TRBD1 on 6 matching bases. Germline CDR1 and CDR2: SGDLS and YYNGEE. V lost 3 bases and J 6 bases, leaving 12 bases between the germline ends. CDR3 length equals 14 residues.

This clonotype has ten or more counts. For the CDR3, the DNA is TGTGCCAGCAGTGACGGGGGAGCCGGGGAGCTGTTTTTT. Protein sequence: CASSDGGAGELFF. The J gene is TRBJ2-2, the V gene TRBV6-4; the D gene could be TRBD1 or TRBD2 (5 bases each). The CDR3 is 13 amino acids. Trimming cost V 2 bases and J 6 bases, with 7 bases left between them. From germline, CDR1 is MRHNA and CDR2 SNTAGT.

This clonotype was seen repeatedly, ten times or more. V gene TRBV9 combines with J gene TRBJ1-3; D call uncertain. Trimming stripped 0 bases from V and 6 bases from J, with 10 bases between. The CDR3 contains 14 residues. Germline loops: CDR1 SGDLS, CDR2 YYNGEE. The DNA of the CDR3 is TGTGCCAGCAGCGTAGCGGGGAGTCTAAACACCATATATTTT. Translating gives CASSVAGSLNTIYF.

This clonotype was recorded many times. CDR3 loop: CASSSNIGGTEAFF. The CDR3 bases are TGTGCCAGCAGTTCGAATATTGGGGGAACTGAAGCTTTCTTT. V and J are TRBV12-3 or TRBV12-4 and TRBJ1-1; D is possibly TRBD1 (5 bases). CDR3 length equals 14 residues. The germline V and J ends were trimmed by 4 bases and 5 bases, with 14 bases remaining between them.

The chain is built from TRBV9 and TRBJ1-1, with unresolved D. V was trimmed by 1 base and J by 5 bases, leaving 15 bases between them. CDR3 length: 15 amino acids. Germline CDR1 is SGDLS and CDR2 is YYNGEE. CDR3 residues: CASSVIPSQGTEAFF. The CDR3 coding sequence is TGTGCCAGCAGCGTAATCCCCTCACAAGGAACTGAAGCTTTCTTT.

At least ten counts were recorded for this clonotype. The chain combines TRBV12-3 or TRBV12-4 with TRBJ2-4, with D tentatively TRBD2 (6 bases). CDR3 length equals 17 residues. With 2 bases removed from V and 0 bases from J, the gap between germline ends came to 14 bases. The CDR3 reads CASSLWQGAGAKNIQYF. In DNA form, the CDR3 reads TGTGCCAGCAGTTTATGGCAGGGAGCGGGAGCCAAAAACATTCAGTACTTC.

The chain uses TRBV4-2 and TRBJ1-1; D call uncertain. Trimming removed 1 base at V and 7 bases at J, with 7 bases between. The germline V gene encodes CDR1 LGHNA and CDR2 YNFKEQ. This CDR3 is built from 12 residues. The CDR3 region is CASSQVPDEAFF. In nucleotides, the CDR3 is TGTGCCAGCAGCCAAGTACCGGATGAAGCTTTCTTT.

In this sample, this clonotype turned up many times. The CDR3 sequence is CSARDGYEQYF. The CDR3 nucleotides read TGCAGTGCTAGAGACGGCTACGAGCAGTACTTC. V is TRBV20-1 and J is TRBJ2-7; D is unresolved. Per the germline V gene, CDR1 is DFQATT and CDR2 is SNEGSKA (reference sequence). Trimming left V 0 bases short and J 3 bases short, with 3 bases between. CDR3 length: 11 residues.

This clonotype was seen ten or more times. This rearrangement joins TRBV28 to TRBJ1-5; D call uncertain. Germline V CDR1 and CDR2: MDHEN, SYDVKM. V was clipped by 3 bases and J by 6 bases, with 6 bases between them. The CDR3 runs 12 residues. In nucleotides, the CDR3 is TGTGCCAGCAGTTTTGGGTTTCAGCCCCAGCATTTT. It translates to CASSFGFQPQHF.

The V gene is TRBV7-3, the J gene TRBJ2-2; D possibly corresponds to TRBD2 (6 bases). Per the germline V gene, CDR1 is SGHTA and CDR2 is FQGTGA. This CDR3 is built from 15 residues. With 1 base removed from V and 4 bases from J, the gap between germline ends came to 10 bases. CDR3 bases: TGTGCCAGCAGCTTAAAGTCCGGGGGCACCGGGGAGCTGTTTTTT. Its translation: CASSLKSGGTGELFF.

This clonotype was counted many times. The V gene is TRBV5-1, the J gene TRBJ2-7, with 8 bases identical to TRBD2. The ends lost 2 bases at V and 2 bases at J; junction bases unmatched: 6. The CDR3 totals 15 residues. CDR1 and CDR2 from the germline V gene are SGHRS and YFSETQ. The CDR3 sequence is CASSLVSGSAYEQYF. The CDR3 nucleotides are TGCGCCAGCAGCTTAGTGAGCGGGAGTGCCTACGAGCAGTACTTC.

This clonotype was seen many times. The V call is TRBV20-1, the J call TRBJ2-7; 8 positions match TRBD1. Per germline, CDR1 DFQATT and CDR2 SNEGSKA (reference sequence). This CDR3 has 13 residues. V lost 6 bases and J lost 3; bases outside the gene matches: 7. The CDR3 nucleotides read TGCAGTGCCGAAAGGGGACAGGTCTACGAGCAGTACTTC. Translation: CSAERGQVYEQYF.

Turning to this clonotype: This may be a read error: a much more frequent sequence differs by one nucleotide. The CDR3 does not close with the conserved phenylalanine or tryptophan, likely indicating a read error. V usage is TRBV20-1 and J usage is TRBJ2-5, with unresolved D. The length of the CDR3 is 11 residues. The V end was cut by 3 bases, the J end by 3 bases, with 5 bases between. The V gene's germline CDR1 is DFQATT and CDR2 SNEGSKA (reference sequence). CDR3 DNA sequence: TGCAGTGCTAGCCGTAAAGAGACCCAGTACCTC. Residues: CSASRKETQYL.

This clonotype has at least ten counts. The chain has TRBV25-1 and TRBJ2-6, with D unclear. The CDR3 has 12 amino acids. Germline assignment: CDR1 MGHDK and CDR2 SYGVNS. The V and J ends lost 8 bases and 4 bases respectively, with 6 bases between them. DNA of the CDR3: TGTGCCAGCCGGGCGGGGGCCAACGTCCTGACTTTC. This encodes CASRAGANVLTF.

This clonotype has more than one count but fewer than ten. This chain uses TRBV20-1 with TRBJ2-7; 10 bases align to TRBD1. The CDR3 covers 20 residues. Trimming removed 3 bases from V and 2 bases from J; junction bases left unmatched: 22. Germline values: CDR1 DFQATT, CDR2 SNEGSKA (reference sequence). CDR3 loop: CSASIESLRAGTGVPYEQYF. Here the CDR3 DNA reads TGCAGTGCTAGTATCGAGAGCCTCCGGGCCGGGACAGGGGTCCCCTACGAGCAGTACTTC.

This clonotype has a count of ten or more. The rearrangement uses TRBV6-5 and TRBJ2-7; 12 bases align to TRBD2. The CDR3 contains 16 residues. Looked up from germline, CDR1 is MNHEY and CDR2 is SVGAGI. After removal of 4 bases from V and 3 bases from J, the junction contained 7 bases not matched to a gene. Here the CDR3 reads CASSWQLAGGLYEQYF. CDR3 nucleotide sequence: TGTGCCAGCAGTTGGCAACTAGCGGGAGGACTCTACGAGCAGTACTTC.

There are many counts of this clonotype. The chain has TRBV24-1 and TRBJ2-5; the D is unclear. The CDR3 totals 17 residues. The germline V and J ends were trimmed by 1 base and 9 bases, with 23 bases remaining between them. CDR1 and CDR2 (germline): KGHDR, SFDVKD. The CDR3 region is CATSDFQSARGGWSQYF. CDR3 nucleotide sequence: TGTGCCACCAGTGATTTTCAGTCGGCCCGAGGTGGCTGGTCCCAGTACTTC.

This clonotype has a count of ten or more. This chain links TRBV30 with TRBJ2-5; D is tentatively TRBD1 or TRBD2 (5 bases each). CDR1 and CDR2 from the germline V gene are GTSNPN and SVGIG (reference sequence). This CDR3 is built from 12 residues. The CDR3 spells CGVSGGGETQYF. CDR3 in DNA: TGTGGCGTTTCTGGGGGTGGAGAGACCCAGTACTTC.

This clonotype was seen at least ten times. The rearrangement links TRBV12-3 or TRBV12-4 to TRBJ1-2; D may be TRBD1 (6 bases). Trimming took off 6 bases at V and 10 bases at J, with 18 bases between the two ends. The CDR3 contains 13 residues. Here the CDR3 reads CASSLRDILYYTF. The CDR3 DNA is TGTGCCAGCAGCCTCCGGGACATTCTTTACTACACCTTC.

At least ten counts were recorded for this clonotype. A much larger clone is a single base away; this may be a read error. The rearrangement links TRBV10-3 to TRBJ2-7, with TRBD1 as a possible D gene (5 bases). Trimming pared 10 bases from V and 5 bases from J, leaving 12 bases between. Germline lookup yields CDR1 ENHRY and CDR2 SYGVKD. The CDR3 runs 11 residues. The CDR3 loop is CATGQFHEQYF. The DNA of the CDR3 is TGTGCCACCGGACAATTCCACGAGCAGTACTTC.